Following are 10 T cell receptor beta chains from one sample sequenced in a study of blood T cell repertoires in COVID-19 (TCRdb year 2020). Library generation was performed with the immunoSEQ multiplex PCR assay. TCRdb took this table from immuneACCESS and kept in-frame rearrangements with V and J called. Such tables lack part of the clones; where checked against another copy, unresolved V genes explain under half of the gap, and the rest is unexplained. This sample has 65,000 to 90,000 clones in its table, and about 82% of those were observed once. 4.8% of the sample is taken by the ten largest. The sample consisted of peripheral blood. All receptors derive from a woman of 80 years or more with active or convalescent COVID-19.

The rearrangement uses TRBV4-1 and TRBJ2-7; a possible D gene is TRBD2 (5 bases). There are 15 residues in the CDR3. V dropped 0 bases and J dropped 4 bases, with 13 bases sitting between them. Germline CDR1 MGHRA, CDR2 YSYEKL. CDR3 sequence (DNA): TGCGCCAGCAGCCAAGAAGTCCAGCGGATGTACGAGCAGTACTTC. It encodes CASSQEVQRMYEQYF.

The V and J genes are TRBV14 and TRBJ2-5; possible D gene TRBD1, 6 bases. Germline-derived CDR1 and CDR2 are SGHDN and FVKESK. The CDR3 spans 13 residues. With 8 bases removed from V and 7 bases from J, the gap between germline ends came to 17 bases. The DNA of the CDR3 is TGTGCCAGCGGGAGTGGGGGCCCGGCGACCCAGTACTTC. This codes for CASGSGGPATQYF.

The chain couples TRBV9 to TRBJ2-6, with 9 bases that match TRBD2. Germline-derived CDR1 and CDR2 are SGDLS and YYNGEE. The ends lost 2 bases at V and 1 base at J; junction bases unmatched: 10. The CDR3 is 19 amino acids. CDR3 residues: CASSVVGGGAVSGANVLTF. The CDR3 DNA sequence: TGTGCCAGCAGCGTGGTAGGCGGGGGGGCCGTTTCTGGGGCCAACGTCCTGACTTTC.

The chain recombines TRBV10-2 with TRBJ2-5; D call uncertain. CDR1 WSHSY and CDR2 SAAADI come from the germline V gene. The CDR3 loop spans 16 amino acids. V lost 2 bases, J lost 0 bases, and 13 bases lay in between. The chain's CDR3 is CASSEPSSPYQETQYF. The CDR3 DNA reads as TGCGCCAGCAGTGAGCCCAGTTCGCCGTACCAAGAGACCCAGTACTTC.

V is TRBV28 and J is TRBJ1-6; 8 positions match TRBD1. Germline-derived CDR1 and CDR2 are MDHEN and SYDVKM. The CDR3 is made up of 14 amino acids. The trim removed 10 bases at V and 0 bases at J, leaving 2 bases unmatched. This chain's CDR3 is CAMQGASYNSPLHF. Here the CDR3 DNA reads TGTGCCATGCAGGGGGCCTCCTATAATTCACCCCTCCACTTT.

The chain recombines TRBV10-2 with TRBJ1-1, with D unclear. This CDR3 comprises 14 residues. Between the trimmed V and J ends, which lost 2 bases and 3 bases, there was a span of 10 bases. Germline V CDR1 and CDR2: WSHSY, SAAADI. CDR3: CASSEASTDTEAFF. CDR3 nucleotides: TGCGCCAGCAGTGAGGCGAGTACAGACACTGAAGCTTTCTTT.

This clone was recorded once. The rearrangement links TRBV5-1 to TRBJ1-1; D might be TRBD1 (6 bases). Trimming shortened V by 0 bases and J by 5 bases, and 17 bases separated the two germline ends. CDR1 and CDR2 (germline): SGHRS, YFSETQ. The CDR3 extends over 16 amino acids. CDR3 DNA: TGCGCCAGCAGCTTGGCTATCGGGGGGCGTCGTACTGAAGCTTTCTTT. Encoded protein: CASSLAIGGRRTEAFF.

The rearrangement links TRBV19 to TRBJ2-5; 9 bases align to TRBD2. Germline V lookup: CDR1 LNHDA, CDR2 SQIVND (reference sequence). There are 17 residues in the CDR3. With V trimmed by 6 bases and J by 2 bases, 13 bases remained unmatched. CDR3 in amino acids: CASRSLLAGTSQETQYF. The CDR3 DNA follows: TGTGCCAGTAGATCCCTGCTAGCGGGGACTTCACAAGAGACCCAGTACTTC.

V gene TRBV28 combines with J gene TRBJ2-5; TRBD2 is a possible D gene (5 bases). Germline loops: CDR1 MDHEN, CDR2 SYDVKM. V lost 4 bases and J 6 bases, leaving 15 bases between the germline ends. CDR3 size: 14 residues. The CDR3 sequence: CASSSVTGVQTQYF. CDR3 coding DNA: TGTGCCAGCAGTTCGGTAACCGGGGTGCAGACCCAGTACTTC.

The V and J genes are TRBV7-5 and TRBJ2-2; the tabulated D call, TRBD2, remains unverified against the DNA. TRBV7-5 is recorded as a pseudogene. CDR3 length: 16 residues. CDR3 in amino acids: CVRSRGETAWPGELFF. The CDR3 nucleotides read TGTGTCAGAAGCCGGGGGGAGACAGCCTGGCCCGGGGAGCTGTTTTTT.